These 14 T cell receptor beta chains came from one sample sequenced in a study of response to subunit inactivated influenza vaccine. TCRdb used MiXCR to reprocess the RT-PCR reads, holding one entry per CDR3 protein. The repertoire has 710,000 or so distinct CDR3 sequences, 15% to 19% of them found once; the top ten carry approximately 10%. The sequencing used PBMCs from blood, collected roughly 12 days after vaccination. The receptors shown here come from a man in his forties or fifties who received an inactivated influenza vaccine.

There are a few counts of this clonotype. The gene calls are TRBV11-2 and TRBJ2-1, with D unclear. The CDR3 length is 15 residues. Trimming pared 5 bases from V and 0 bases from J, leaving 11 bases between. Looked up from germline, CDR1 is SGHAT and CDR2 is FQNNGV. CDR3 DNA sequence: TGTGCCAGCAGCCCGGACCAGAGCTCCTACAATGAGCAGTTCTTC. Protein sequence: CASSPDQSSYNEQFF.

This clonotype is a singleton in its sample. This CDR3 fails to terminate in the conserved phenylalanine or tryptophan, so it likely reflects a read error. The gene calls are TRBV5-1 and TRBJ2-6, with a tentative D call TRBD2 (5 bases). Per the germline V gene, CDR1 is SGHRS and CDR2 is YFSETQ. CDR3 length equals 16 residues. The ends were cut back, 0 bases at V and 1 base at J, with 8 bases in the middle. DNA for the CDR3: TGCGCCAGCAGCTTGGCCCCGGGGTCTGGGGCCAACGTCCTGACTCTC. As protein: CASSLAPGSGANVLTL.

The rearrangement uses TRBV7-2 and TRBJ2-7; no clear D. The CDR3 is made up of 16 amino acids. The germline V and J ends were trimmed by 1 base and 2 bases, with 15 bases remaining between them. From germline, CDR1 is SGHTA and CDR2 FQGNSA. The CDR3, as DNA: TGTGCCAGCAGCTTAGTCTTTTCATTGGATACCTACGAGCAGTACTTC. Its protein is CASSLVFSLDTYEQYF.

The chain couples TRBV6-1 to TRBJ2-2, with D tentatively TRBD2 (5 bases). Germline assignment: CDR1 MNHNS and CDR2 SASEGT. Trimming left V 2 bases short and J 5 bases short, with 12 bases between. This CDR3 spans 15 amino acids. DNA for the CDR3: TGTGCCAGCAGTGAACTCTACAGCGGAACCGGGGAGCTGTTTTTT. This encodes CASSELYSGTGELFF.

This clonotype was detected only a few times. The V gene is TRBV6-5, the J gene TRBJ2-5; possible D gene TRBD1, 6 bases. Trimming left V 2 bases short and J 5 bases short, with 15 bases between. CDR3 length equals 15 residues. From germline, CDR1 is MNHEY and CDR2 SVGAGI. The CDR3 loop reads CASSYSGGRAETQYF. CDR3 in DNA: TGTGCCAGCAGTTACAGTGGGGGCCGGGCGGAGACCCAGTACTTC.

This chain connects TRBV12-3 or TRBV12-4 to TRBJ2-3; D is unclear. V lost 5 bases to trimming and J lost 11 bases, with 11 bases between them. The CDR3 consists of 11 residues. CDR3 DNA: TGTGCCAGCAGTCCCGTCGACAAGCAGTATTTT. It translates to CASSPVDKQYF.

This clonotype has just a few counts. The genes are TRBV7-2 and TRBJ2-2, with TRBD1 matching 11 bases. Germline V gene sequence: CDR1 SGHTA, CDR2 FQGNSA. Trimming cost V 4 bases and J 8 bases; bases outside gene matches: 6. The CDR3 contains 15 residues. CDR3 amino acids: CASSSWGQGVGELFF. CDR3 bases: TGTGCCAGCAGCTCCTGGGGACAGGGGGTGGGGGAGCTGTTTTTT. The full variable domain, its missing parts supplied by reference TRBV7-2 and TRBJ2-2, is GAGVSQSPSNKVTEKGKDVELRCDPISGHTALYWYRQSLGQGLEFLIYFQGNSAPDKSGLPSDRFSAERTGGSVSTLTIQRTQQEDSAVYLCASSSWGQGVGELFFGEGSRLTVL.

The CDR3, as DNA: TGTGCCAGCAGTTACTCGAACCTATACACTGAAGCTTTCTTT. This encodes CASSYSNLYTEAFF. This chain uses TRBV6-2 or TRBV6-3 with TRBJ1-1; D gene ambiguous. The V end lost 0 bases, the J end lost 3 bases, and 8 bases lay between the germline ends. The CDR3 length is 14 residues. The germline CDR1 and CDR2 sequences are MNHEY and SVGEGT.

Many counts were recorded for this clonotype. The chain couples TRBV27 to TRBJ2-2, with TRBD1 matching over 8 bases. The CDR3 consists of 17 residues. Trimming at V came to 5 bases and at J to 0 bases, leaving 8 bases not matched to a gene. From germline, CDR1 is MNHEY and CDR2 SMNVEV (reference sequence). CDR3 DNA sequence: TGTGCCAGCAGTCATCCGGCGACAGGGGCGAACACCGGGGAGCTGTTTTTT. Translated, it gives CASSHPATGANTGELFF.

This chain's CDR3 is CSARGGQGAAYNEQFF. DNA for the CDR3: TGCAGTGCTAGAGGTGGGCAGGGGGCGGCCTACAATGAGCAGTTCTTC. This chain connects TRBV20-1 to TRBJ2-1; TRBD1 matches at 8 bases. The CDR3 has 16 residues. Germline assignment: CDR1 DFQATT and CDR2 SNEGSKA (reference sequence). J gave up 2 bases and V 1 base, and 7 bases lay outside the gene matches.

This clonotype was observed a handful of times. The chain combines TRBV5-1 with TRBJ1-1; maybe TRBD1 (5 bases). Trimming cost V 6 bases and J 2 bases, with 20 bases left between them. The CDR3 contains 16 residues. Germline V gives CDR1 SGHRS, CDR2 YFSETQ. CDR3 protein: CASKMTAGYLNTEAFF. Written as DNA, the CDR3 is TGCGCCAGCAAAATGACGGCAGGGTACCTAAACACTGAAGCTTTCTTT.

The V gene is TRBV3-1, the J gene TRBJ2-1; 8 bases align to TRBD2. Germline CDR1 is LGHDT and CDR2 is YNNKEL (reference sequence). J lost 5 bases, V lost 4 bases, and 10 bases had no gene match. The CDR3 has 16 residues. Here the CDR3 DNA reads TGTGCCAGCAGCCGACCGGGACTAGTCAGTCACAATGAGCAGTTCTTC. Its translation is CASSRPGLVSHNEQFF.

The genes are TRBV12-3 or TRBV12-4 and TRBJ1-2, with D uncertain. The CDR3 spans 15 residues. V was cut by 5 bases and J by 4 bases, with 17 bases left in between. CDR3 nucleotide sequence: TGTGCCAGCAGTCCCCTTTTAGGGTCGGTCTATGGCTACACCTTC. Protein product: CASSPLLGSVYGYTF.

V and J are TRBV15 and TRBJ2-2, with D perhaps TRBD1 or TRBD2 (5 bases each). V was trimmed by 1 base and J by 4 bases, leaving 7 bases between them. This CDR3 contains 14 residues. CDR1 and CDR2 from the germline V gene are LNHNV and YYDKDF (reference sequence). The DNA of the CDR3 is TGTGCCACCAGCAGAGGTGGGGGCACCGGGGAGCTGTTTTTT. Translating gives CATSRGGGTGELFF. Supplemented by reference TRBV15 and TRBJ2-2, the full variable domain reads DAMVIQNPRYQVTQFGKPVTLSCSQTLNHNVMYWYQQKSSQAPKLLFHYYDKDFNNEADTPDNFQSRRPNTSFCFLDIRSPGLGDTAMYLCATSRGGGTGELFFGEGSRLTVL.